This T cell receptor beta chain was captured by sequencing in a study of PD-L1 blockade in urothelial cancer (dated by TCRdb to 2015 to 2018). Background on the whole study: All patients started therapy in the mid-2010s and received atezolizumab 1,200 mg intravenously every 3 weeks. Pretreatment blood TCR-seq was available for about 27 patients, at least one posttreatment blood collection was obtained for around 25 patients, and tumor TCR-seq was available for around 25 patients. Blood samples were analyzed at 3 weeks after treatment start (second dose) and at 6 weeks after treatment start. Twenty-five of 29 patients were identified as males with urothelial cancer of bladder origin, and a prior smoking history was reported by 18 of 29 patients. Progression-free survival longer than 6 months counted as durable clinical benefit, and TCR features were additionally tested against both progression-free and overall survival. The study was an exploratory multi-omic analysis of somatic, immune and clinical correlates of response to PD-L1 blockade with atezolizumab in urothelial cancer. Pretreatment tumor samples, along with matched peripheral blood serially collected before and after atezolizumab treatment, were subjected to TCR sequencing. A median of about 150,000 T cells and just over 80,000 unique TCRs was obtained from blood samples, and a median clonality of around 0.08 was observed. Fewer than ten patients achieved durable clinical benefit and 15 to 20 did not. In the same patients who had TCR sequencing, pretreatment tumors also underwent whole exome sequencing and RNA sequencing. Patients had an ECOG performance status of 0 or 1 and had received between 0 and 3 prior chemotherapy regimens. Study-wide findings and limitations: Greater expansion of tumor-associated TCR clones in peripheral blood 3 weeks after the start of treatment was observed in patients with durable benefit (n ≈ 24, p = 0.022). A pretreatment peripheral blood TCR clonality below the median was linked to improved progression-free and overall survival. Because the sample size was small (n ≈ 27) and many of the analyses were exploratory, the results are meant to be hypothesis-generating.

What this sample's time point label stands for: pretreatment peripheral blood. The cohort comprised 25 to 30 patients with locally advanced or metastatic urothelial carcinoma treated at Memorial Sloan Kettering on a trial protocol. Peripheral blood mononuclear cells were collected from each patient pretreatment and during treatment, giving between 1 and 8 total time points per patient. The Qiagen DNeasy Blood extraction kit was used to purify genomic DNA from total PBMCs and tumor samples. PBMCs were collected pretreatment and during treatment, and were isolated and stored as previously described. In regard to this clone: Its cognate antigen has yet to be identified. No much larger clonotype is one base removed from it; base qualities were not supplied.

Synthetic TCR analog templates were spiked into each PCR to estimate absolute template abundance from read counts. Using the immunoSEQ assay, TCRbeta CDR3 regions were amplified from genomic DNA with bias-controlled V and J gene primers. Rearranged TCRbeta segments were sequenced at approximately 20X coverage. The original methods were these. Clustering was used to correct sequencing errors, and CDR3s were annotated against IMGT to assign V, D and J genes. Downstream analyses used only productive TCRbeta rearrangements, leaving out any out-of-frame or stop-codon sequences. To compute clonality, Shannon entropy was normalized by the log of the number of unique productive sequences and then subtracted from one. Clones differing between time points or between blood and tumor were identified using Fisher's exact test with Benjamini-Hochberg correction, with an adjusted p below 0.01 applied as the threshold. The table comes from immuneACCESS by way of TCRdb, which keeps in-frame sequences with V and J called. Part of the clones is missing from these tables; in studies checked, under half for an unresolved V gene and the rest for unknown reasons. That table is the source of V, J and clone size, and D and trimming were worked out from the DNA. The sample data list more than 75,000 clones, and 84% of these were observed just once. Of the sample, approximately 2% falls within the top ten clones.

The CDR3 runs 13 amino acids, cysteine and phenylalanine included. The only DNA kept is the CDR3, 39 bases in frame from the first base. The CDR1 and CDR2 encoded by the germline V gene (reference sequence) are MNHEY and SMNVEV. Cut back by 4 bases and 3 bases, the V and J ends lie 8 bases apart. This TCR was recovered from a man aged 55 to 70 with urothelial cancer. The sequences come from PBMCs, collected around atezolizumab (anti-PD-L1) treatment. The sequence joins TRBV27 to TRBJ2-3; a confident D gene designation cannot be given. The sequence in DNA is TGTGCCAGCAGTTCCGGAGAAACAGATACGCAGTATTTT. Its protein is CASSSGETDTQYF.